These T cell receptor gamma chains were read from a single sample in a study of γδ T cells in repeated Plasmodium falciparum infection. TCRdb reanalyzed the multiplex PCR reads using CATT. The profile shows some 30,000 gamma-chain clones, 1.4% of them singletons. The sample taken for sequencing was gamma-delta T cells from blood. Source of these receptors: a pool of human donors (malaria-infected and uninfected, not separated). Both conserved end residues are trimmed from each CDR3.

TRGJ1/TRGJ2	TRGV9	ALWEVLQGYKKL
TRGJP2	TRGV8	ATWDRRSLCSDWIKT
TRGJP	TRGV9	ALWESQELGKKIKV
TRGJ1/TRGJ2	TRGV2	ATWDGRSLEYKKL
TRGJP	TRGV9	ALWEVEMRELGKKIKV
TRGJ1/TRGJ2	TRGV2	ATLNYYKKL
TRGJ1/TRGJ2	TRGV2	ATWDALYYFKKL
TRGJ1/TRGJ2	TRGV9	ALWEVGYYKKL
TRGJ1/TRGJ2	TRGV4	ATRSCYYKKL
TRGJP	TRGV9	ALWEVEEVLGKKIKV
TRGJ1/TRGJ2	TRGV3	ATWDIPIYYKKL
TRGJ1/TRGJ2	TRGV4	ATWDVTYYKKL
TRGJ1/TRGJ2	TRGV5	ATWDGPYYKKL
TRGJ1/TRGJ2	TRGV2	ATWDGSYYKKL
TRGJ1/TRGJ2	TRGV5	ATWDRRYKKL
TRGJP	TRGV9	ALWEVHRQELGKKIKV
TRGJP1	TRGV2	ATWDGPGWFKI
TRGJP2	TRGV4	ATWDGTVNHSSDWIKT
TRGJP	TRGV9	ALWEIQELGKKIKV
TRGJ1/TRGJ2	TRGV3	ATWDRRGNYYKKL
TRGJP	TRGV9	ALWEVEELGKKIKV
TRGJ1/TRGJ2	TRGV9	ALWESPYYKKL
TRGJP2	TRGV4	ATWDGGDWIKT
TRGJ1/TRGJ2	TRGV3	ATWDRLDYYKKL
TRGJP2	TRGV8	ATWGDSSDWIKT
TRGJ1/TRGJ2	TRGV3	ATWDRPGNYKKL
TRGJ1/TRGJ2	TRGV9	ALWGPYYKKL
TRGJP2	TRGV8	ATFSSDWIKT
TRGJP	TRGV9	ALWEVLGELGKKIKV
TRGJ1/TRGJ2	TRGV2	ATWDGQDKKL
TRGJ1/TRGJ2	TRGV4	ATWDGTDSYYKKL
TRGJ1/TRGJ2	TRGV3	ATWDHPAGGKKL
TRGJ1/TRGJ2	TRGV9	ALWEVPDYYKKL
TRGJ1/TRGJ2	TRGV5	ATWDSLGTYYKKL
TRGJ1/TRGJ2	TRGV8	ATWDSDYYKKL
TRGJ1/TRGJ2	TRGV9	ALWEPYYKKL
TRGJ1/TRGJ2	TRGV3	ATWDRPFWNYYKKL
TRGJ1/TRGJ2	TRGV4	ATWDGPSYYKKL
TRGJ1/TRGJ2	TRGV9	ALWEPIGNKKL
TRGJ1/TRGJ2	TRGV2	ATWDGQAKKL
TRGJ1/TRGJ2	TRGV4	ATWDRPLLIYYKKL
TRGJP1	TRGV8	ATWDFTTGWFKI
TRGJP2	TRGV4	ATWDVGDWIKT
TRGJ1/TRGJ2	TRGV3	ATWEWESGVKL
TRGJ1/TRGJ2	TRGV9	ALWEVSSGYKKL
TRGJP	TRGV9	ALWEVPRRTAQELGKKIKV
TRGJP	TRGV9	ALWEWQELGKKIKV
TRGJ1/TRGJ2	TRGV4	ATWDGPGYYYKKL
TRGJP2	TRGV2	ATWDGILGGSDWIKT
TRGJP2	TRGV8	ATWDRRHGSSDWIKT
TRGJP2	TRGV3	ATWDRRGGDWIKT
TRGJ1/TRGJ2	TRGV3	ATWDRPMVGYKKL
TRGJ1/TRGJ2	TRGV2	ATWDGPGKKL
TRGJP2	TRGV2	ATWDEPSSRSDWIKT